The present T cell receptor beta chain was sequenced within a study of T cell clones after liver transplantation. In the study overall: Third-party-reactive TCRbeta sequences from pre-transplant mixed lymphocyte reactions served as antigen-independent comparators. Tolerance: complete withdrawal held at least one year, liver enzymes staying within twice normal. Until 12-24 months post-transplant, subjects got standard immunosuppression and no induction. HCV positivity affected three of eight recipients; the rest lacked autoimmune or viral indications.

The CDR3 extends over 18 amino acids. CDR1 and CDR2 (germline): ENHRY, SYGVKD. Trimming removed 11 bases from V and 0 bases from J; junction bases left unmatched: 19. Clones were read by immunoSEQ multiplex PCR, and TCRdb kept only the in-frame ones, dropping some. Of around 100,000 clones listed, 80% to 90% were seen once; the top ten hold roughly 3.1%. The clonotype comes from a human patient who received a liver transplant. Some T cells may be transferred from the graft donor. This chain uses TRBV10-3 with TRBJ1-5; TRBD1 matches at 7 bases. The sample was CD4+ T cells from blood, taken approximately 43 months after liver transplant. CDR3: CAPNRGITGASSNQPQHF. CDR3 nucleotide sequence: TGTGCCCCGAATCGGGGGATAACAGGGGCGTCTAGCAATCAGCCCCAGCATTTT.